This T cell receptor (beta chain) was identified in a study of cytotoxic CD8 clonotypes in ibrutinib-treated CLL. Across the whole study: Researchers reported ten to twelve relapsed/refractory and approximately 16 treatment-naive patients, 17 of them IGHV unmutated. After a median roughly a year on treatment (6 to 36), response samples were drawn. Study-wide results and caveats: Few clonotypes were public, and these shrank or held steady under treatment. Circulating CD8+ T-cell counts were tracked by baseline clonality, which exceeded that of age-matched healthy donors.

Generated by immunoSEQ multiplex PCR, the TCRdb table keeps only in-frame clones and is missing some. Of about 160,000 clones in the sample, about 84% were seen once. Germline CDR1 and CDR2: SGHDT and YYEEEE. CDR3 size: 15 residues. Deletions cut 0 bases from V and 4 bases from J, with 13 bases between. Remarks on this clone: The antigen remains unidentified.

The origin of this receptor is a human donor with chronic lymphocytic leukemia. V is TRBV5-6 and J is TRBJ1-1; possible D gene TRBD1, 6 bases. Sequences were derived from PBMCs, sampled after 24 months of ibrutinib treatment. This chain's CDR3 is CASSLGGPWGTEAFF. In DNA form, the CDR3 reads TGTGCCAGCAGCTTGGGGGGGCCCTGGGGCACTGAAGCTTTCTTT.